The 28 T cell receptor beta chains below all came from one sample that was sequenced in a study of cytomegalovirus exposure and HLA in healthy donors. The PCR was carried out with 60 Vbeta primers and 13 Jbeta primers. Only in-frame clones appear in the TCRdb table, and some are missing; sequencing was by immunoSEQ multiplex PCR. The sample contains approximately 100,000 clones, about 83% of which appear only once. What was sequenced was PBMCs. Every receptor here comes from a female donor in good health and CMV-seropositive.

The rearrangement links TRBV28 to TRBJ2-1, with 14 bases that match TRBD2. Germline CDR1 and CDR2: MDHEN and SYDVKM. CDR3 size: 16 residues. The V segment lost 6 bases and the J segment 7 bases; nucleotides outside the gene matches: 8. In nucleotides, the CDR3 is TGTGCCAGCAGGCCGACTAGCGGGGGGGCTGTAAATGAGCAGTTCTTC. Translating it yields CASRPTSGGAVNEQFF.

The V and J genes are TRBV5-5 and TRBJ1-1; the D is unclear. The length of the CDR3 is 12 residues. Per the germline V gene, CDR1 is SGHKS and CDR2 is YYEKEE (reference sequence). The ends were cut back, 0 bases at V and 4 bases at J, with 4 bases in the middle. In DNA form, the CDR3 reads TGTGCCAGCAGCTTGGGGGCCACTGAAGCTTTCTTT. Protein sequence: CASSLGATEAFF.

CDR3 protein: CASSLTGLLGTQYF. The CDR3 nucleotides are TGTGCCAGCAGCCTCACAGGGCTACTAGGGACCCAGTACTTC. The chain employs TRBV27 and TRBJ2-5; possibly TRBD1 for D (6 bases). The germline CDR1 and CDR2 sequences are MNHEY and SMNVEV (reference sequence). The CDR3 consists of 14 residues. The V end lost 6 bases, the J end lost 7 bases, and 18 bases lay between the germline ends.

The chain carries TRBV5-1 and TRBJ2-3; a weak D match, TRBD2 (6 bases). The germline V and J ends were trimmed by 2 bases and 2 bases, with 9 bases remaining between them. Germline V lookup: CDR1 SGHRS, CDR2 YFSETQ. The CDR3 loop spans 14 amino acids. This chain's CDR3 is CASSFGGSTDTQYF. The CDR3 nucleotides read TGCGCCAGCAGCTTCGGGGGTTCCACAGATACGCAGTATTTT.

J is TRBJ2-3 and V is TRBV9, with 7 bases identical to TRBD2. This CDR3 spans 15 amino acids. V trimming: 1 base; J trimming: 0 bases; junction bases outside the gene matches: 2. In germline, CDR1 is SGDLS, CDR2 YYNGEE. The CDR3 loop is CASSVSSGSTDTQYF. Written as DNA, the CDR3 is TGTGCCAGCAGCGTATCTAGCGGCAGCACAGATACGCAGTATTTT.

Only a few counts were recorded for this clone. J is TRBJ2-3 and V is TRBV18; 8 positions match TRBD1. This CDR3 is built from 18 residues. Unmatched junction bases numbered 13, after V lost 3 bases and J lost 2 bases. Germline CDR1 and CDR2: KGHSH and LQKENI. CDR3 DNA sequence: TGTGCCAGCTCACCCTACTCTCCGGGACAGGCATACACAGATACGCAGTATTTT. Translation gives CASSPYSPGQAYTDTQYF.

J is TRBJ2-5 and V is TRBV27; 10 bases line up with TRBD1. J gave up 4 bases and V 4 bases, and 12 bases lay outside the gene matches. This CDR3 region has 17 residues. Germline loops: CDR1 MNHEY, CDR2 SMNVEV (reference sequence). The CDR3, as DNA: TGTGCCAGCAGTTCTCACCGCCTGAGGACAGGGGGAGAGACCCAGTACTTC. The encoded protein is CASSSHRLRTGGETQYF.

The V and J genes are TRBV4-3 and TRBJ2-2; 8 bases are shared with TRBD2. V shed 4 bases, J shed 1 base, and the junction held 5 bases outside the gene matches. CDR3 length equals 16 residues. Germline loops: CDR1 LGHNA, CDR2 YSLEER. CDR3 DNA sequence: TGCGCCAGCAGCCCCGGCGGGGGGCTGAACACCGGGGAGCTGTTTTTT. Translation: CASSPGGGLNTGELFF.

The chain recombines TRBV28 with TRBJ1-5; D unresolved. V lost 4 bases and J 4 bases, leaving 5 bases between the germline ends. Germline V CDR1 and CDR2: MDHEN, SYDVKM. The CDR3 length is 12 residues. CDR3 in amino acids: CASSSLNQPQHF. The CDR3, as DNA: TGTGCCAGCAGTTCCCTAAATCAGCCCCAGCATTTT. Together with reference TRBV28 and TRBJ1-5, the CDR3 gives the full variable domain: DVKVTQSSRYLVKRTGEKVFLECVQDMDHENMFWYRQDPGLGLRLIYFSYDVKMKEKGDIPEGYSVSREKKERFSLILESASTNQTSMYLCASSSLNQPQHFGDGTRLSIL.

This chain connects TRBV9 to TRBJ1-3; 10 bases are a match to TRBD1. Germline V CDR1 and CDR2: SGDLS, YYNGEE. Trimming removed 3 bases from V and 3 bases from J; junction bases left unmatched: 6. CDR3 length: 16 amino acids. CDR3 sequence reads: CASSGGQGYSGNTIYF. DNA of the CDR3: TGTGCCAGCAGCGGGGGACAGGGGTATAGTGGAAACACCATATATTTT.

The CDR3 reads CASSCIRDRQETQYF. For the CDR3, the DNA is TGTGCCAGCAGCTGCATCCGGGACAGACAAGAGACCCAGTACTTC. The chain links TRBV7-3 to TRBJ2-5; 7 bases match TRBD1. The CDR3 totals 15 residues. J lost 2 bases, V lost 4 bases, and 7 bases had no gene match. Germline V CDR1 and CDR2: SGHTA, FQGTGA.

This chain's CDR3 is CASSSLRDRVTYEQYF. DNA for the CDR3: TGTGCCAGCAGCTCACTCCGGGACAGGGTGACCTACGAGCAGTACTTC. The chain couples TRBV7-9 to TRBJ2-7, with TRBD1 matching over 9 bases. V shed 4 bases and J 2 bases; nucleotides not matched to a gene: 9. This CDR3 has 16 amino acids. Germline lookup yields CDR1 SEHNR and CDR2 FQNEAQ (reference sequence).

This clone turned up a few times. V and J are TRBV6-1 and TRBJ1-1, with D unclear. Germline lookup yields CDR1 MNHNS and CDR2 SASEGT. Between the trimmed V and J ends, which lost 0 bases and 0 bases, there was a span of 8 bases. This CDR3 is built from 15 residues. The CDR3: CASSEAVTMNTEAFF. The CDR3 DNA follows: TGTGCCAGCAGTGAAGCGGTAACAATGAACACTGAAGCTTTCTTT.

This sequence joins TRBV28 and TRBJ1-1; D possibly corresponds to TRBD1 (6 bases). V lost 4 bases, J lost 2 bases, and 14 bases lay in between. The CDR3 loop spans 15 amino acids. CDR1 is MDHEN, CDR2 SYDVKM, per germline. The CDR3 region has the DNA TGTGCCAGCAGTTCAACAGGGAGAGCCAACACTGAAGCTTTCTTT. Its protein is CASSSTGRANTEAFF.

A note on this clone: At one of its ends the junction is not consistent with the germline gene, which may arise from a read error. This chain joins TRBV7-9 and TRBJ2-2; 8 bases are a match to TRBD2. Germline CDR1 and CDR2: SEHNR and FQNEAQ (reference sequence). There are 16 residues in the CDR3. The chain's CDR3 is CSSSFVPGLVGGELFF. The CDR3 DNA is TGTTCCAGCAGCTTTGTCCCGGGACTAGTCGGCGGGGAGCTGTTTTTT. The variable domain in full, completed from reference TRBV7-9 and TRBJ2-2, reads DTGVSQNPRHKITKRGQNVTFRCDPISEHNRLYWYRQTLGQGPEFLTYFQNEAQLEKSRLLSDRFSAERPKGSFSTLEIQRTEQGDSAMYLCSSSFVPGLVGGELFFGEGSRLTVL.

The chain has TRBV7-6 and TRBJ2-7, with TRBD2 identical over 7 bases. This CDR3 is built from 14 residues. The germline gives CDR1 SGHVS, CDR2 FNYEAQ. The ends lost 7 bases at V and 7 bases at J; junction bases unmatched: 13. The CDR3 nucleotides read TGTGCCAGCAACTCCGAGAGCGGGGACCGGGAGCAGTACTTC. This sequence encodes CASNSESGDREQYF.

The chain employs TRBV5-4 and TRBJ2-5, with D possibly matching TRBD2 (6 bases). V dropped 4 bases and J dropped 3 bases, with 13 bases sitting between them. The CDR3 is 14 amino acids. Per the germline V gene, CDR1 is SGHNT and CDR2 is YYREEE (reference sequence). The CDR3 reads CASSPVGGEETQYF. The CDR3 DNA sequence: TGTGCCAGCAGCCCCGTAGGCGGGGAAGAGACCCAGTACTTC.

The genes are TRBV29-1 and TRBJ2-3, with D tentatively TRBD1 (6 bases). V dropped 6 bases and J dropped 0 bases, with 10 bases sitting between them. The CDR3 length is 13 residues. The germline V gene has CDR1 SQVTM and CDR2 ANQGSEA. CDR3 in DNA: TGCAGCGTCCGAGGACAGAGCACAGATACGCAGTATTTT. Translation: CSVRGQSTDTQYF.

This chain joins TRBV7-8 and TRBJ1-5; TRBD1 is a possible D gene (5 bases). Trimming took off 2 bases at V and 2 bases at J, with 10 bases between the two ends. Per germline, CDR1 SGHVS and CDR2 FQNEAQ. The CDR3 loop spans 15 amino acids. The CDR3 sequence: CASSLPGVGNQPQHF. CDR3 bases: TGTGCCAGCAGCTTACCGGGGGTCGGCAATCAGCCCCAGCATTTT.

This clone was seen only once. This chain links TRBV7-2 with TRBJ2-2; maybe TRBD1 (5 bases). Trimming took off 2 bases at V and 2 bases at J, with 9 bases between the two ends. Germline loops: CDR1 SGHTA, CDR2 FQGNSA. The CDR3 loop spans 15 amino acids. CDR3 residues: CASSLRRANTGELFF. CDR3 sequence (DNA): TGTGCCAGCAGCTTACGCAGGGCAAACACCGGGGAGCTGTTTTTT.

The chain links TRBV2 to TRBJ2-7; 8 bases map to TRBD1. The CDR3 contains 13 residues. The V gene end was trimmed by 5 bases and the J gene end by 3 bases; junction bases not matched to a gene: 3. From germline, CDR1 is SNHLY and CDR2 FYNNEI. This CDR3 reads CASSQDRDYEQYF. The CDR3 bases are TGTGCCAGCAGTCAGGACAGGGACTACGAGCAGTACTTC.

This clone came up a few times. The gene calls are TRBV28 and TRBJ1-4, with 12 bases matching TRBD1. CDR1 is MDHEN, CDR2 SYDVKM, per germline. V lost 6 bases and J lost 12; bases outside the gene matches: 11. The CDR3 is 15 amino acids. The CDR3 bases are TGTGCCAGCAGGGAAACCGGGACAGGGGGCGCGGAACTGTTTTTT. It yields the protein CASRETGTGGAELFF.

The chain couples TRBV7-6 to TRBJ2-5, with TRBD2 matching over 13 bases. The junction had 7 bases not matched to a gene; V was cut back by 1 base and J by 2 bases. There are 18 residues in the CDR3. In germline, CDR1 is SGHVS, CDR2 FNYEAQ. CDR3 sequence: CASSLVILAGGGQETQYF. CDR3 bases: TGTGCCAGCAGCTTAGTGATACTAGCGGGAGGGGGTCAAGAGACCCAGTACTTC. Based on the CDR3 plus reference TRBV7-6 and TRBJ2-5, the full variable domain is GAGVSQSPRYKVTKRGQDVALRCDPISGHVSLYWYRQALGQGPEFLTYFNYEAQQDKSGLPNDRFSAERPEGSISTLTIQRTEQRDSAMYRCASSLVILAGGGQETQYFGPGTRLLVL.

A few counts support this clone. The rearrangement joins TRBV19 to TRBJ2-7; 10 bases fit TRBD1. The CDR3 spans 13 residues. Germline CDR1 LNHDA, CDR2 SQIVND (reference sequence). The V segment lost 8 bases and the J segment 6 bases; nucleotides outside the gene matches: 7. CDR3 DNA: TGTGCCAGTTCCGACAGGGGGCGCGCCGAGCAGTACTTC. Translated, it gives CASSDRGRAEQYF. Together with reference TRBV19 and TRBJ2-7, the CDR3 gives the full variable domain: DGGITQSPKYLFRKEGQNVTLSCEQNLNHDAMYWYRQDPGQGLRLIYYSQIVNDFQKGDIAEGYSVSREKKESFPLTVTSAQKNPTAFYLCASSDRGRAEQYFGPGTRLTVT.

The genes are TRBV7-2 and TRBJ1-1, with D hard to call. This CDR3 is 12 amino acids long. Trimming shortened V by 2 bases and J by 1 base, and 2 bases separated the two germline ends. Germline CDR1 SGHTA, CDR2 FQGNSA. The CDR3 region is CASSLQNTEAFF. CDR3 bases: TGTGCCAGCAGCTTACAGAACACTGAAGCTTTCTTT.

V and J are TRBV19 and TRBJ2-1; D may be TRBD1 (6 bases). The CDR3 loop spans 13 amino acids. Trimming stripped 5 bases from V and 4 bases from J, with 9 bases between. CDR1 LNHDA and CDR2 SQIVND come from the germline V gene (reference sequence). The CDR3 loop reads CASSPTGYNEQFF. The CDR3 region has the DNA TGTGCCAGTAGTCCCACAGGGTACAATGAGCAGTTCTTC.

The table lists this clone with a few counts. The chain combines TRBV6-5 with TRBJ2-7, with D perhaps TRBD2 (5 bases). Germline V CDR1 and CDR2: MNHEY, SVGAGI. The CDR3 loop spans 14 amino acids. V was clipped by 4 bases and J by 1 base, with 11 bases between them. The CDR3 region has the DNA TGTGCCAGCAGTTCGACACGGGGTTCCTACGAGCAGTACTTC. As protein: CASSSTRGSYEQYF.

The chain employs TRBV4-1 and TRBJ1-5; 9 bases are shared with TRBD1. The germline gives CDR1 MGHRA, CDR2 YSYEKL. This CDR3 spans 17 amino acids. J gave up 6 bases and V 1 base, and 10 bases lay outside the gene matches. CDR3 loop: CASSQALSQGAAQPQHF. The DNA of the CDR3 is TGCGCCAGCAGCCAAGCCCTTTCACAGGGGGCGGCTCAGCCCCAGCATTTT.